Below, 14 T cell receptor beta chains from the same sample are listed, as sequenced in a study of T cell responses to AZD1222 COVID-19 vaccine. Sequencing was performed with immunoSEQ multiplex PCR; in TCRdb, only in-frame clones are kept and a portion is missing. Of about 150,000 clones listed, roughly nine tenths are singletons. The source material was peripheral blood, sampled after recovery from COVID-19. All receptors come from an adult who had recovered from COVID-19.

The rearrangement links TRBV6-1 to TRBJ1-2; D unresolved. The CDR3 covers 14 residues. From germline, CDR1 is MNHNS and CDR2 SASEGT. Trimming took 2 bases from V and 4 from J, leaving 11 bases between them. CDR3 bases: TGTGCCAGCAGTGAACTTAGGGCCCTCTATGGCTACACCTTC. Encoded protein: CASSELRALYGYTF.

The chain uses TRBV6-2 or TRBV6-3 and TRBJ1-2; D ambiguous. Trimming stripped 6 bases from V and 5 bases from J, with 13 bases between. Germline CDR1 is MNHEY and CDR2 is SVGEGT. There are 13 residues in the CDR3. The chain's CDR3 is CASSLYTRYGYTF. The CDR3 bases are TGTGCCAGCAGCCTTTACACACGGTATGGCTACACCTTC.

This chain links TRBV15 with TRBJ2-1; D remains ambiguous. Germline values: CDR1 LNHNV, CDR2 YYDKDF (reference sequence). The CDR3 has 14 amino acids. Trimming took 5 bases from V and 0 from J, leaving 8 bases between them. CDR3 bases: TGTGCCACCAGCGGTGGCGACTCCTACAATGAGCAGTTCTTC. Its translation: CATSGGDSYNEQFF.

V gene TRBV7-3 combines with J gene TRBJ2-2; D call uncertain. The CDR3 is 11 residues long. V dropped 8 bases and J dropped 2 bases, with 3 bases sitting between them. In germline, CDR1 is SGHTA, CDR2 FQGTGA. CDR3 DNA: TGTGCCAGCGGTAACACCGGGGAGCTGTTTTTT. Protein: CASGNTGELFF. The full variable domain, completed using reference TRBV7-3 and TRBJ2-2, is GAGVSQTPSNKVTEKGKYVELRCDPISGHTALYWYRQSLGQGPEFLIYFQGTGAADDSGLPNDRFFAVRPEGSVSTLKIQRTERGDSAVYLCASGNTGELFFGEGSRLTVL.

The count of this clone is one. The V call is TRBV19, the J call TRBJ2-3; D gene unclear. Germline assignment: CDR1 LNHDA and CDR2 SQIVND (reference sequence). Trimming took off 0 bases at V and 5 bases at J, with 6 bases between the two ends. The CDR3 loop spans 13 amino acids. The CDR3 nucleotides are TGTGCCAGTAGTATAGAAAAGGGAGATACGCAGTATTTT. This translates into CASSIEKGDTQYF.

The gene calls are TRBV10-1 and TRBJ2-5; weak D call: TRBD2 (6 bases). CDR1 WNHNN and CDR2 SYGVQD come from the germline V gene (reference sequence). The CDR3 is made up of 14 amino acids. Trimming removed 5 bases from V and 5 bases from J, with 15 bases in between. Here the CDR3 reads CASSPLTEGETQYF. The CDR3 DNA reads as TGCGCCAGCAGTCCTCTTACGGAGGGGGAGACCCAGTACTTC.

This chain connects TRBV7-9 to TRBJ1-3; TRBD1 matches 7 bases. The ends lost 5 bases at V and 2 bases at J; junction bases unmatched: 3. The length of the CDR3 is 14 residues. Looked up from germline, CDR1 is SEHNR and CDR2 is FQNEAQ (reference sequence). CDR3 loop: CASSPDRAGNTIYF. The CDR3, as DNA: TGTGCCAGCAGCCCCGACAGGGCTGGAAACACCATATATTTT. Drawing the rest from reference TRBV7-9 and TRBJ1-3, the complete variable domain is DTGVSQNPRHKITKRGQNVTFRCDPISEHNRLYWYRQTLGQGPEFLTYFQNEAQLEKSRLLSDRFSAERPKGSFSTLEIQRTEQGDSAMYLCASSPDRAGNTIYFGEGSWLTVV.

The chain joins TRBV5-1 to TRBJ2-1; 11 bases align to TRBD2. Looked up from germline, CDR1 is SGHRS and CDR2 is YFSETQ. This CDR3 comprises 17 residues. Germline trimming cut 4 bases from V and 5 bases from J; bases unmatched to any gene: 11. CDR3 loop: CASSVGTSGLRDNEQFF. Here the CDR3 DNA reads TGCGCCAGCAGCGTCGGGACTAGCGGCCTTAGGGACAATGAGCAGTTCTTC.

V usage is TRBV19 and J usage is TRBJ2-2; 15 bases are shared with TRBD2. The V segment lost 5 bases and the J segment 1 base; nucleotides outside the gene matches: 5. The CDR3 runs to 18 residues. CDR1 and CDR2 from the germline V gene are LNHDA and SQIVND (reference sequence). The CDR3 DNA reads TGTGCCAGTAGTGTCCCGGGACTAGCGGGGGGGAACACCGGGGAGCTGTTTTTT. It is translated as CASSVPGLAGGNTGELFF.

This chain uses TRBV19 with TRBJ2-1; 9 bases fit TRBD2. Germline V gene sequence: CDR1 LNHDA, CDR2 SQIVND (reference sequence). Germline trimming cut 3 bases from V and 9 bases from J; bases unmatched to any gene: 12. The CDR3 loop spans 16 amino acids. The CDR3 protein is CASSIGGGALYSEQFF. For the CDR3, the DNA is TGTGCCAGTAGTATTGGCGGGGGGGCTTTATATAGTGAGCAGTTCTTC.

The CDR3 coding sequence is TGTGCCAGCAGCTGGAACACCGAGCAGTACTTC. It yields the protein CASSWNTEQYF. V gene TRBV5-4 combines with J gene TRBJ2-7; D remains ambiguous. The length of the CDR3 is 11 residues. CDR1 is SGHNT and CDR2 is YYREEE in the germline V gene (reference sequence). Trimming stripped 3 bases from V and 6 bases from J, with 7 bases between.

This chain connects TRBV9 to TRBJ1-3; perhaps TRBD1 as D (5 bases). The germline V gene encodes CDR1 SGDLS and CDR2 YYNGEE. The CDR3 runs to 15 residues. V was clipped by 3 bases and J by 0 bases, with 10 bases between them. In DNA form, the CDR3 reads TGTGCCAGCAGCGCGGGACGGACCTCTGGAAACACCATATATTTT. Translated: CASSAGRTSGNTIYF.

The DNA for the CDR3 is TGTGCCAGCAGCCAATTTAACGGCATGGGAGCTTTCTTT. Its translation is CASSQFNGMGAFF. This chain joins TRBV3-1 (or the pseudogene TRBV3-2) and TRBJ1-1; D not certain. V was pared by 2 bases and J by 10 bases, with 14 bases between. Per germline, CDR1 LGHDT and CDR2 YNNKEL (reference sequence). This CDR3 is 13 amino acids long.

V usage is TRBV6-1 and J usage is TRBJ2-1, with 7 bases matching TRBD1. The length of the CDR3 is 15 residues. V lost 1 base, J lost 10 bases, and 10 bases stayed unmatched. Germline CDR1 MNHNS, CDR2 SASEGT. The CDR3 nucleotides read TGTGCCAGCAGTGAAGGACAGTCAGGGGGTCTAGAGCAGTTCTTC. It encodes CASSEGQSGGLEQFF.